This T cell receptor beta chain was observed in a study of spatial heterogeneity in lung cancer. The time point here: sample taken at primary tumor resection. The donors, about 74 patients with untreated early-stage non-small cell lung cancer, provided the samples. No cell sorting; template was whole RNA from tumor, lung tissue or PBMC. The presence of a unique molecular identifier marked each TCR cDNA molecule. TCRdb ran MiXCR on the 5' RACE reads and lists one entry per CDR3 protein. Of under 3,000 distinct CDR3 sequences in the sample, 1.9% are singletons; the top ten hold about 17%. This CDR3 contains 14 residues. V gave up 5 bases and J gave up 3 bases, with 11 bases separating them. This clonotype is medium-sized in the sample.

The sample consisted of normal lung tissue next to the tumor, taken at surgery. The V call is TRBV12-3 or TRBV12-4, the J call TRBJ1-5, with D perhaps TRBD1 (6 bases). The receptor's source is a male donor with early-stage non-small cell lung cancer. The CDR3 reads CASSIQGDNQPQHF. As DNA, the CDR3 is TGTGCCAGCAGTATACAGGGAGACAATCAGCCCCAGCATTTT.